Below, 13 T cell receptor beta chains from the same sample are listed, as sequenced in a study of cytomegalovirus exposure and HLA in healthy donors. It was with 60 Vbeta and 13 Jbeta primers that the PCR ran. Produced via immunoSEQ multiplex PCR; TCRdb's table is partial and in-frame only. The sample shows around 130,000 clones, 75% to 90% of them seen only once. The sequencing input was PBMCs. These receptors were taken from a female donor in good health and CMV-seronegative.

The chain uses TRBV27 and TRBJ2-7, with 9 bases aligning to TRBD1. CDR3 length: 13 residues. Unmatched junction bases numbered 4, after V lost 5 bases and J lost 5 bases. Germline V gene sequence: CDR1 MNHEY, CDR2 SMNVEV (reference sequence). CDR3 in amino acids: CASSRDRVHEQYF. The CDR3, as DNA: TGTGCCAGCAGTCGGGACAGGGTACACGAGCAGTACTTC.

CDR3 region: CASSGAGDANTGELFF. Written as DNA, the CDR3 is TGTGCCAGCAGTGGTGCAGGGGACGCGAACACCGGGGAGCTGTTTTTT. The gene calls are TRBV2 and TRBJ2-2, with D perhaps TRBD1 (6 bases). Trimming cost V 4 bases and J 0 bases, with 12 bases left between them. CDR3 length: 16 residues. CDR1 and CDR2 (germline): SNHLY, FYNNEI.

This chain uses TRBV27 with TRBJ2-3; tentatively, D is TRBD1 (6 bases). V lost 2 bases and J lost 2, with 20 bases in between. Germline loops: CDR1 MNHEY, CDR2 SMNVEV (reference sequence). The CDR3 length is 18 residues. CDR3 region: CASSLVGFDRFPTDTQYF. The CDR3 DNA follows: TGTGCCAGCAGTTTAGTGGGCTTTGACAGGTTCCCCACAGATACGCAGTATTTT.

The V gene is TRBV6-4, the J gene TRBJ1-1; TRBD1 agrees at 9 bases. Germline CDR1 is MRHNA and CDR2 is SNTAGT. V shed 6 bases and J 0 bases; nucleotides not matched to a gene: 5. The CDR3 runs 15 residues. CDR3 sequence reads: CASRQGAWLNTEAFF. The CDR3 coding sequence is TGTGCCAGCAGACAGGGGGCCTGGCTGAACACTGAAGCTTTCTTT.

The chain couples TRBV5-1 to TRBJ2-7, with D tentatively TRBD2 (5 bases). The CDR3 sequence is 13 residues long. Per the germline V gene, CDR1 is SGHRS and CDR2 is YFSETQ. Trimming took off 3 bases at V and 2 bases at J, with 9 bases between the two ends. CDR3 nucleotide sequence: TGCGCCAGCAGCTCGTCCGGGACCTACGAGCAGTACTTC. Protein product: CASSSSGTYEQYF.

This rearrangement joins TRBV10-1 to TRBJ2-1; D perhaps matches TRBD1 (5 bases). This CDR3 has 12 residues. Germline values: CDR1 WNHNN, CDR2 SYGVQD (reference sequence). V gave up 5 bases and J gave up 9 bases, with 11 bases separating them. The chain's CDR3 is CASSLQGLEQFF. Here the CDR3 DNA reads TGCGCCAGCAGTCTTCAGGGCCTTGAGCAGTTCTTC.

CDR3 nucleotides: TGTGCCAGCAGTTTGGCGGGAGAGGCGAACATTCAGTACTTC. It specifies CASSLAGEANIQYF. The chain uses TRBV28 and TRBJ2-4; 7 bases line up with TRBD2. CDR3 length: 14 residues. J was trimmed by 7 bases and V by 3 bases; bases with no gene match: 6. Germline values: CDR1 MDHEN, CDR2 SYDVKM.

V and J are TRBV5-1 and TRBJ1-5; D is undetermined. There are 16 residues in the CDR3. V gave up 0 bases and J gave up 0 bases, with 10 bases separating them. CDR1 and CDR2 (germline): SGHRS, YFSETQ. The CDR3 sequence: CASSLAGSYSNQPQHF. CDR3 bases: TGCGCCAGCAGCTTGGCCGGTTCCTATAGCAATCAGCCCCAGCATTTT.

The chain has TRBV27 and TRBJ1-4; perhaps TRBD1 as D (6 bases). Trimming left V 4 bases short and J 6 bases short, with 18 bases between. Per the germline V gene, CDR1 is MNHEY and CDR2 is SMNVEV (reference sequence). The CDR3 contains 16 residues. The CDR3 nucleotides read TGTGCCAGCAGTTCCTCTGATGGGGGGGCGTATGAAAAACTGTTTTTT. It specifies CASSSSDGGAYEKLFF.

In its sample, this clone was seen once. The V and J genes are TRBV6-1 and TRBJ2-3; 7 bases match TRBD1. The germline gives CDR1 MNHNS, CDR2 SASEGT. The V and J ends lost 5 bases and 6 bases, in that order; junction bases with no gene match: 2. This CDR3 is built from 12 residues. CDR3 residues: CASSLQGDTQYF. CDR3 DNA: TGTGCCAGCAGTCTACAGGGGGATACGCAGTATTTT.

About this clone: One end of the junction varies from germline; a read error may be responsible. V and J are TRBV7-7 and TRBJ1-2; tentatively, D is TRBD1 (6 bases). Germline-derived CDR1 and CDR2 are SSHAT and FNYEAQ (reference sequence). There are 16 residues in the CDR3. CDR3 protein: CASSQSSAGVNYGYTF. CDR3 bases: TGTGCTAGCAGCCAATCTTCGGCAGGGGTAAACTATGGCTACACCTTC. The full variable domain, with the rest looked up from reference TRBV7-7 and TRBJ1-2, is GAGVSQSPRYKVTKRGQDVTLRCDPISSHATLYWYQQALGQGPEFLTYFNYEAQPDKSGLPSDRFSAERPEGSISTLTIQRTEQRDSAMYRCASSQSSAGVNYGYTFGSGTRLTVV.

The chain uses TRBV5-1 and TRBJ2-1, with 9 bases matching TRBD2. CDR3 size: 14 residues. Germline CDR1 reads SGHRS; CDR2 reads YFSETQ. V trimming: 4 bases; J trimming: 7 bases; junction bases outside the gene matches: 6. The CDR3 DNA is TGCGCCAGCAGCCTCACTAGCGGGCAAAATGAGCAGTTCTTC. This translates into CASSLTSGQNEQFF.

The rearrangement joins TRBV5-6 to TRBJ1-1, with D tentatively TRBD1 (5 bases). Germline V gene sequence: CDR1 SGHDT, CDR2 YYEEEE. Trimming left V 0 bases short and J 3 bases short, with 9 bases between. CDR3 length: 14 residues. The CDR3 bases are TGTGCCAGCAGCTTGGGGGGCTTCTACACTGAAGCTTTCTTT. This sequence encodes CASSLGGFYTEAFF.